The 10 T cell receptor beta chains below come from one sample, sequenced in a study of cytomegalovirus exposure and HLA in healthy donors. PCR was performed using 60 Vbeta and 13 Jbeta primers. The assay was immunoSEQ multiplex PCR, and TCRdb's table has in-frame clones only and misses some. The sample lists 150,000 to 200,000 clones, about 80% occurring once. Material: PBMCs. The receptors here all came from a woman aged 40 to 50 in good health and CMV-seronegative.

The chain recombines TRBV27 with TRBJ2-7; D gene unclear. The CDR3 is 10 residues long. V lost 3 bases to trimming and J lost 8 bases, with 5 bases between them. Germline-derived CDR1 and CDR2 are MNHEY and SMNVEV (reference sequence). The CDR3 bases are TGTGCCAGCAGTTTCCCCAAGCAGTACTTC. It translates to CASSFPKQYF.

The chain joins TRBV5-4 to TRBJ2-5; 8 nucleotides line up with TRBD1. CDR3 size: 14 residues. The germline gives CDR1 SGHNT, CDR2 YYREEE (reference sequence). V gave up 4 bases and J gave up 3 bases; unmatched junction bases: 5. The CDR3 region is CASSPGQGKETQYF. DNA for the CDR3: TGTGCCAGCAGCCCTGGACAGGGAAAAGAGACCCAGTACTTC.

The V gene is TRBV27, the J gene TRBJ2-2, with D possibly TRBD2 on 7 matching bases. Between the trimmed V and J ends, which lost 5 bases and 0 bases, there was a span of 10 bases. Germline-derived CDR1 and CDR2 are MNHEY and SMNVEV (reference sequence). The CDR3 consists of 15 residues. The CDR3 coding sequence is TGTGCCAGCAGTGAGGGGGGGACGAACACCGGGGAGCTGTTTTTT. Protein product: CASSEGGTNTGELFF.

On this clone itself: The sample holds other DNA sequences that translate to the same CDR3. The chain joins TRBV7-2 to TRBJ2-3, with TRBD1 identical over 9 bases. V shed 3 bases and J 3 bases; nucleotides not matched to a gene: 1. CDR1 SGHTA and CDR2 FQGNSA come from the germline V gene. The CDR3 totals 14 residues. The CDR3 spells CASSLDRGTDTQYF. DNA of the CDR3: TGTGCCAGCAGCTTGGACAGGGGAACAGATACGCAGTATTTT.

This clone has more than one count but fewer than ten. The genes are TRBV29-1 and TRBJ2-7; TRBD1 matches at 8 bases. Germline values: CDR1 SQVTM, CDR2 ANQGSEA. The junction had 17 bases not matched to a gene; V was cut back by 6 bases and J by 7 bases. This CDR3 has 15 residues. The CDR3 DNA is TGCAGCGTCCACCAGGACAGGGCCCCTGAGGATGAGCAGTACTTC. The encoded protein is CSVHQDRAPEDEQYF.

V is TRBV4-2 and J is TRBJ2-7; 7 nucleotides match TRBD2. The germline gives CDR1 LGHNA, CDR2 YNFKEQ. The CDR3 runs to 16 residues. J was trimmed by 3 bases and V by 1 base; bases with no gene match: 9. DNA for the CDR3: TGTGCCAGCAGCCAAGTCATTGGCGGGAGTTACTACGAGCAGTACTTC. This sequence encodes CASSQVIGGSYYEQYF.

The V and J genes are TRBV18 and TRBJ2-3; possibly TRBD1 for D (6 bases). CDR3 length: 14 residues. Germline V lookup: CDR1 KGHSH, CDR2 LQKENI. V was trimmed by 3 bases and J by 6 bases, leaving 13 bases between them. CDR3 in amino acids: CASSPATDSDTQYF. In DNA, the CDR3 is TGTGCCAGCTCACCTGCGACGGACAGTGATACGCAGTATTTT. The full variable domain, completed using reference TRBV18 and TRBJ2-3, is NAGVMQNPRHLVRRRGQEARLRCSPMKGHSHVYWYRQLPEEGLKFMVYLQKENIIDESGMPKERFSAEFPKEGPSILRIQQVVRGDSAAYFCASSPATDSDTQYFGPGTRLTVL.

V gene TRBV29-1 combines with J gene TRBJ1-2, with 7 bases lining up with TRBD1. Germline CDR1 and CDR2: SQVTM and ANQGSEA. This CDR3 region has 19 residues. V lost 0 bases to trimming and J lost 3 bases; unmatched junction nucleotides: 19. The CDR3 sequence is CSVEDFPRQGNWMDYGYTF. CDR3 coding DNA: TGCAGCGTTGAAGATTTCCCGAGACAGGGCAACTGGATGGACTATGGCTACACCTTC.

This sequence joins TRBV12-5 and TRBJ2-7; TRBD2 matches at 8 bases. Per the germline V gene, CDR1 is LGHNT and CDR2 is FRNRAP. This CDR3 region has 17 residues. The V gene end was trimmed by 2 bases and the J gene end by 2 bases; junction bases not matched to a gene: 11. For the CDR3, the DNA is TGTGCTAGTGGTTTGAAGCTCGGGAGGGACTCTACCTACGAGCAGTACTTC. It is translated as CASGLKLGRDSTYEQYF.

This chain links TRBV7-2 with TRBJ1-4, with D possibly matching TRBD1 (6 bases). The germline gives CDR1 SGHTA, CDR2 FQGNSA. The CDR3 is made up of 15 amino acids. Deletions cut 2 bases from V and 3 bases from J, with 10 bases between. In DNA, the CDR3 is TGTGCCAGCAGCTTACCAACAGGGTCTAATGAAAAACTGTTTTTT. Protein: CASSLPTGSNEKLFF.